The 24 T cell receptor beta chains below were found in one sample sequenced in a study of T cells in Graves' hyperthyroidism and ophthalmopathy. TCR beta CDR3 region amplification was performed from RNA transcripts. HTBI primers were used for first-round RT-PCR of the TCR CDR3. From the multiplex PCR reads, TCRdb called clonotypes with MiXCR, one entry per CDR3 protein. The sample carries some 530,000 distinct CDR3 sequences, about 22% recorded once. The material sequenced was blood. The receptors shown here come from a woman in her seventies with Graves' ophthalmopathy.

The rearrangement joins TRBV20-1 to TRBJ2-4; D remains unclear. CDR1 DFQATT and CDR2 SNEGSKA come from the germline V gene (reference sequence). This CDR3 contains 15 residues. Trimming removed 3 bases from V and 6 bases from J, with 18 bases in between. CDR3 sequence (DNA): TGCAGTGCTAGTTCCGTCCTAGGCCATTCAAACATTCAGTACTTC. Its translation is CSASSVLGHSNIQYF.

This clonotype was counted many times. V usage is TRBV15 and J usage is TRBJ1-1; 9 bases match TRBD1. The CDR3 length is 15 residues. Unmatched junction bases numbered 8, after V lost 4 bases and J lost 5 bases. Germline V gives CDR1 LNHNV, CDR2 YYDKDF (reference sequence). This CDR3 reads CATSNRTGEITEAFF. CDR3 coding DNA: TGTGCCACCAGCAACCGGACAGGGGAGATTACTGAAGCTTTCTTT.

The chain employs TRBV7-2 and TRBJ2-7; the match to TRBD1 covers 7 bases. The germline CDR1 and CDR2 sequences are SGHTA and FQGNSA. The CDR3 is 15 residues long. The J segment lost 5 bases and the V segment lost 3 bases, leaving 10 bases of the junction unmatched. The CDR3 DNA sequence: TGTGCCAGCAGCTTTAGGGGACAGTCAAACCACGAGCAGTACTTC. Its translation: CASSFRGQSNHEQYF.

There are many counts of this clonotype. The CDR3 loop reads CASGATTYEQYF. DNA for the CDR3: TGTGCCAGCGGGGCGACTACCTACGAGCAGTACTTC. The chain is built from TRBV6-2 or TRBV6-3 and TRBJ2-7; D tentatively fits TRBD1 or TRBD2 (5 bases each). The CDR3 is 12 residues long. Per germline, CDR1 MNHEY and CDR2 SVGEGT. Trimming pared 8 bases from V and 2 bases from J, leaving 10 bases between.

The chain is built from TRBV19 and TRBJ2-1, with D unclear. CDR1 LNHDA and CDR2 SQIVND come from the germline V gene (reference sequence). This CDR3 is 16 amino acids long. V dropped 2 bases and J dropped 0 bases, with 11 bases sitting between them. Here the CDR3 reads CASSILGDPSYNEQFF. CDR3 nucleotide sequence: TGTGCCAGTAGTATACTTGGAGACCCCTCCTACAATGAGCAGTTCTTC.

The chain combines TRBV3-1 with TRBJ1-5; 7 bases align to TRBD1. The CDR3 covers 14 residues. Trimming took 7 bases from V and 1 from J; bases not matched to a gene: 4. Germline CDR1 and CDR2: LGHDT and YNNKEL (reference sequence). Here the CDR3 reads CASNLQGSNQPQHF. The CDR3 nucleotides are TGTGCCAGCAACTTACAGGGGAGCAATCAGCCCCAGCATTTT.

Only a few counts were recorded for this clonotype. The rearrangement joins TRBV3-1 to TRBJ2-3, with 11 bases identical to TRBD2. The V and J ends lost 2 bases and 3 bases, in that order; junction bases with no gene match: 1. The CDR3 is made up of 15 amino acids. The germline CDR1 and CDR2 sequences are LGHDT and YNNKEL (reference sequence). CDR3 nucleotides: TGTGCCAGCAGCCAAACTAGCGGGAGAACAGATACGCAGTATTTT. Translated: CASSQTSGRTDTQYF.

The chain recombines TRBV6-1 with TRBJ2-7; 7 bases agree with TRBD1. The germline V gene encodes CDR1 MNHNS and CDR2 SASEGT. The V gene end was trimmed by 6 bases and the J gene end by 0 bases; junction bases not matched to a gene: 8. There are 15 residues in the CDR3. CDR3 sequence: CASRRDRESSYEQYF. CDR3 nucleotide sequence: TGTGCCAGCAGAAGAGACAGGGAGAGCTCCTACGAGCAGTACTTC.

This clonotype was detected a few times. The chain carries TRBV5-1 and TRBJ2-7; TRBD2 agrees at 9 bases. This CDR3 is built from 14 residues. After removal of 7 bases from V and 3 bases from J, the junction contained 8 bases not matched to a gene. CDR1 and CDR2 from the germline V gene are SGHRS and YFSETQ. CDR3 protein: CASRLAVYVYEQYF. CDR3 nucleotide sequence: TGCGCCAGCCGACTAGCGGTTTACGTCTACGAGCAGTACTTC.

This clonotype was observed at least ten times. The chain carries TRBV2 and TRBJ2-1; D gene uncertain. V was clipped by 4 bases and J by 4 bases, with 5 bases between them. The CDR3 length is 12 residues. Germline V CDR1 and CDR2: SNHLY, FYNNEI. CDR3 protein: CASSVDYNEQFF. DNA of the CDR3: TGTGCCAGCAGTGTAGATTACAATGAGCAGTTCTTC.

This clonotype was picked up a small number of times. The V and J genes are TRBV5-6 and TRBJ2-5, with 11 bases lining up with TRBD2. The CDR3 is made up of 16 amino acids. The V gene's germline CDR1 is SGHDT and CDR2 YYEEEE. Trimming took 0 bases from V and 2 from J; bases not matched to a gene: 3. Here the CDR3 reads CASSLGLAGKQETQYF. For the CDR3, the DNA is TGTGCCAGCAGCTTGGGACTAGCGGGGAAACAAGAGACCCAGTACTTC.

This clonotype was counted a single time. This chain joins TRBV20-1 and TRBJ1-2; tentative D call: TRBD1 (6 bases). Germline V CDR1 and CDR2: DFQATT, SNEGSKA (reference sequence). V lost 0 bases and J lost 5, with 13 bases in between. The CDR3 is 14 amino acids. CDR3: CSARDLGGSYGYTF. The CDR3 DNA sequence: TGCAGTGCTAGAGACTTAGGGGGAAGTTATGGCTACACCTTC.

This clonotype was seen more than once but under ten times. CDR3 sequence (DNA): TGTGCCAGCAGTTTTGCGTTAAGCTCCTACAATGAGCAGTTCTTC. Translation: CASSFALSSYNEQFF. This chain uses TRBV12-3 or TRBV12-4 with TRBJ2-1; D not certain. V was trimmed by 3 bases and J by 0 bases, leaving 9 bases between them. This CDR3 is 15 amino acids long.

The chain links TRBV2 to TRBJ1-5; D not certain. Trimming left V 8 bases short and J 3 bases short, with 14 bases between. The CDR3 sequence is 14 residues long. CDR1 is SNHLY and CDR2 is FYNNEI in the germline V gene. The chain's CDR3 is CASCREFNNQPQHF. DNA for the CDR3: TGTGCCAGCTGCCGGGAATTTAACAATCAGCCCCAGCATTTT.

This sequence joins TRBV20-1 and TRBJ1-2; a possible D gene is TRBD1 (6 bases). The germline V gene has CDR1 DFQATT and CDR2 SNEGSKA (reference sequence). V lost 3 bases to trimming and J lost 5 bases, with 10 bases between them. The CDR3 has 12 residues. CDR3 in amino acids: CSARGTSYGYTF. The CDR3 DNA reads TGCAGTGCTAGGGGGACATCATATGGCTACACCTTC.

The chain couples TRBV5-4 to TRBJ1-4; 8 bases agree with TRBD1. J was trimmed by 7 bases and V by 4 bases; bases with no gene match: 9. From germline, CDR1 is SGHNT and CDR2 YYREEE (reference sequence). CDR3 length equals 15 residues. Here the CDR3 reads CASSTYRGGAEKLFF. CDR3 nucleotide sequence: TGTGCCAGCAGCACTTACAGGGGGGGAGCTGAAAAACTGTTTTTT.

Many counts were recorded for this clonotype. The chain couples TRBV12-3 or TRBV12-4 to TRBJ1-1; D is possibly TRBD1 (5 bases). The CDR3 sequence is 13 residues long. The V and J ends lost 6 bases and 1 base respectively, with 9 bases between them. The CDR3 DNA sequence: TGTGCCAGCAGCTTGACAGCGAACACTGAAGCTTTCTTT. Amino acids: CASSLTANTEAFF.

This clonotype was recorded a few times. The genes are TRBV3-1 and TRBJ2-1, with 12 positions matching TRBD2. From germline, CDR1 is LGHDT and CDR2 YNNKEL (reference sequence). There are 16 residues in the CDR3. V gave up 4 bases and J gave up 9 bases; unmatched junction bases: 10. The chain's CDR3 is CASSPRLAGVFSEQFF. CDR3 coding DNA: TGTGCCAGCAGCCCCCGACTAGCGGGAGTCTTTAGTGAGCAGTTCTTC.

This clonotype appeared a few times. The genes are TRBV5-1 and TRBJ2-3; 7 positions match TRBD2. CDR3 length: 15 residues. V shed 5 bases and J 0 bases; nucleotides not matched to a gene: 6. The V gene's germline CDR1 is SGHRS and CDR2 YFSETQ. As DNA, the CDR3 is TGCGCCAGCAGGAAGGAGGGAGGGAGCACAGATACGCAGTATTTT. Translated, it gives CASRKEGGSTDTQYF.

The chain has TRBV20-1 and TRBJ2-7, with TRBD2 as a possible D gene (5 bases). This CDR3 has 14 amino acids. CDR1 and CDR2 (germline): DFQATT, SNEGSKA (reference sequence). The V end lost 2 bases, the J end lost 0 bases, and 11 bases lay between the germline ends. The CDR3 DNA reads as TGCAGTGCTAGAAAAGCGGCAGTCTCCTACGAGCAGTACTTC. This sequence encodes CSARKAAVSYEQYF.

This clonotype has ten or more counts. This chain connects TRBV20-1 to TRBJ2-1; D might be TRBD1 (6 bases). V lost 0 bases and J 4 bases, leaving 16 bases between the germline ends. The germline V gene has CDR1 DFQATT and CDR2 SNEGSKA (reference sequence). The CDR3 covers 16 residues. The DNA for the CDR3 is TGCAGTGCTAGAGACCCCGGGACAACGATTTACAATGAGCAGTTCTTC. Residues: CSARDPGTTIYNEQFF.

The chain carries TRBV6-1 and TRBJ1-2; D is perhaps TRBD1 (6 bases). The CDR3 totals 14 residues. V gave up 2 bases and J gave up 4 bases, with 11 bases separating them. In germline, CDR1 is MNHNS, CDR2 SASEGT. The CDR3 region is CASSESTRGYGYTF. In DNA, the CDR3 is TGTGCCAGCAGTGAAAGCACCAGGGGCTATGGCTACACCTTC.

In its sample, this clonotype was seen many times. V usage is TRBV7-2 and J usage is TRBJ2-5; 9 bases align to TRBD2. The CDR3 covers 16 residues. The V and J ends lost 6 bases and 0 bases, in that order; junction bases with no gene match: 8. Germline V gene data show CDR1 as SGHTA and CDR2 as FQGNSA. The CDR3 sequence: CASRAHRLADQETQYF. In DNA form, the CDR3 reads TGTGCCAGCAGAGCTCATAGACTAGCGGACCAAGAGACCCAGTACTTC. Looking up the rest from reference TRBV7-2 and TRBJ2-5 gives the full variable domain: GAGVSQSPSNKVTEKGKDVELRCDPISGHTALYWYRQSLGQGLEFLIYFQGNSAPDKSGLPSDRFSAERTGGSVSTLTIQRTQQEDSAVYLCASRAHRLADQETQYFGPGTRLLVL.

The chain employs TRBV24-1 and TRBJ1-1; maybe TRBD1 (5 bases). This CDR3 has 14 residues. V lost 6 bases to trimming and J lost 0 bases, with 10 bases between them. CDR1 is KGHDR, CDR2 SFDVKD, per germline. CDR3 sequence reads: CATSRQGVNTEAFF. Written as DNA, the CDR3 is TGTGCCACCAGTCGGCAGGGCGTGAACACTGAAGCTTTCTTT.